These T cell receptor beta chains were read from a single sample in a study of blood T cell repertoires in COVID-19. Some clones are missing from TCRdb's copy, which holds only in-frame ones; the method was immunoSEQ multiplex PCR. The profile shows 150,000 to 200,000 clones, 81% of them singletons. The sequenced sample consisted of peripheral blood. These TCRs come from a man aged 60 to 75 with active or convalescent COVID-19. The CDR3 runs from the conserved cysteine through the conserved F or W.

V	J	CDR3
TRBV5-1	TRBJ2-1	CASSPRGTGTNNEQFF
TRBV29-1	TRBJ1-4	CSVARQGVNEKLFF
TRBV28	TRBJ2-2	CASSYDSGRAGELFF
TRBV9	TRBJ2-7	CASSPLTGSYEQYF
TRBV4-1	TRBJ1-2	CASSPPGQGAEGYTF
TRBV15	TRBJ1-4	CATSRDRRYSTLNEKLFF
TRBV6-5	TRBJ1-4	CASTSDRRNEKLFF
TRBV2	TRBJ1-1	CASSEVETAYEAFF
TRBV14	TRBJ1-4	CASSLSGAGEKLFF
TRBV28	TRBJ1-1	CASSSWTGGDLKTEAFF
TRBV5-5	TRBJ2-7	CASSLAWSFSSYEQYF
TRBV6-6	TRBJ1-1	CASSFRDTEAFF
TRBV10-2	TRBJ1-3	CASSESTTVSGNTIYF
TRBV2	TRBJ2-7	CASSEYRDIGEQYF
TRBV3-1/TRBV3-2	TRBJ1-2	CASSHAGQGGFGYTF
TRBV11-1	TRBJ2-7	CASSLDRGSGLYEQYF
TRBV19	TRBJ2-5	CASSSGTGGKTQYF
TRBV5-1	TRBJ1-1	CASSTGQGGTEAFF
TRBV7-6	TRBJ2-7	CASSIQRGGEQYF
TRBV5-1	TRBJ2-3	CASSLEGGADTQYF
TRBV6-5	TRBJ1-5	CASSRRGNGNQPQHF
TRBV2	TRBJ1-2	CASSAEGRETYGYTF
TRBV18	TRBJ2-5	CASSPRNGLETQYF
TRBV25-1	TRBJ1-1	CASSRQGTEAFF
TRBV4-2	TRBJ1-6	CASSQRNSPLHF
TRBV6-5	TRBJ2-7	CASTPGGGGSYEQYF
TRBV14	TRBJ2-2	CASSQTIDWASGRAVTGELFF
TRBV2	TRBJ1-2	CASSEQGKDGYTF
TRBV5-6	TRBJ2-5	CASSYQQGWETQYF
TRBV5-1	TRBJ2-5	CASSLTPGFQETQYF
TRBV11-2	TRBJ2-7	CASSLGGGQGVRYEQYF
TRBV28	TRBJ2-1	CASSPGQGRKNEQFF
TRBV19	TRBJ1-2	CASTWTGYGYTF
TRBV5-6	TRBJ1-2	CASSPRANYGYTF
TRBV6-6	TRBJ2-7	CASVAGTSSYEQYF
TRBV4-2	TRBJ2-1	CASSTRLGTSGPRGNEQFF